The 16 T cell receptor beta chains in this list originate from one sample, sequenced in a study of shared clonotypes between healthy human individuals. CD45RO-negative cells were positively selected for CCR7, leaving out terminally differentiated effector memory CD45RA+ cells. The data were produced by immunoSEQ multiplex PCR, yet TCRdb's version contains in-frame clones alone and is incomplete. The data hold some 2.1 million clones, with 90% to 95% observed a single time. Sequencing was performed on naive CD8+ T cells from PBMCs. Receptor source: a man between 18 and 29 years old in good health. Some clones in this sample may be carry-over from other donors' samples.

The chain combines TRBV5-6 with TRBJ2-7; 8 bases match TRBD1. Germline V CDR1 and CDR2: SGHDT, YYEEEE. This CDR3 comprises 14 residues. Losses at the gene ends were 4 bases for V and 9 bases for J; bases not matched to a gene: 12. The CDR3 reads CASSAGTGLRGQYF. DNA for the CDR3: TGTGCCAGCAGCGCCGGGACAGGTCTACGAGGGCAGTACTTC.

The chain combines TRBV4-2 with TRBJ1-1; possible D gene TRBD1, 6 bases. Per the germline V gene, CDR1 is LGHNA and CDR2 is YNFKEQ. The CDR3 has 18 amino acids. V lost 0 bases to trimming and J lost 4 bases, with 21 bases between them. The CDR3, as DNA: TGTGCCAGCAGCCAAGATCTGGCAGGGGCCCGTGGGAGCACTGAAGCTTTCTTT. It is translated as CASSQDLAGARGSTEAFF.

CDR3 loop: CASSLEGTYSNQPQHF. DNA of the CDR3: TGTGCCAGCAGCTTAGAAGGGACATATAGCAATCAGCCCCAGCATTTT. The chain couples TRBV5-6 to TRBJ1-5; D might be TRBD1 (6 bases). In germline, CDR1 is SGHDT, CDR2 YYEEEE. V lost 2 bases, J lost 0 bases, and 12 bases lay in between. This CDR3 is built from 16 residues.

This chain connects TRBV27 to TRBJ2-7; the match to TRBD1 covers 8 bases. CDR3 length: 15 residues. The V segment lost 3 bases and the J segment 1 base; nucleotides outside the gene matches: 5. Per germline, CDR1 MNHEY and CDR2 SMNVEV (reference sequence). CDR3 loop: CASSFQGASSYEQYF. The CDR3 coding sequence is TGTGCCAGCAGTTTTCAGGGGGCTTCGTCCTACGAGCAGTACTTC.

The chain joins TRBV28 to TRBJ1-2; no reliable D call. This CDR3 has 14 residues. V lost 6 bases and J lost 4, with 15 bases in between. Germline lookup yields CDR1 MDHEN and CDR2 SYDVKM. The CDR3 sequence is CASSVLRISYGYTF. The DNA of the CDR3 is TGTGCCAGCAGCGTCCTCAGAATTTCCTATGGCTACACCTTC.

The chain employs TRBV6-5 and TRBJ1-2, with a tentative D call TRBD1 (5 bases). V lost 2 bases and J lost 10, with 11 bases in between. Germline V CDR1 and CDR2: MNHEY, SVGAGI. The CDR3 consists of 12 residues. DNA of the CDR3: TGTGCCAGCAGTTACGGGGCCACGGACTACACCTTC. As protein: CASSYGATDYTF.

This clone has just one count. J is TRBJ2-7 and V is TRBV5-1; the D is unclear. There are 14 residues in the CDR3. V gave up 0 bases and J gave up 2 bases, with 9 bases separating them. Germline V gene sequence: CDR1 SGHRS, CDR2 YFSETQ. CDR3 in DNA: TGCGCCAGCAGCTTGGCCCCAGGCCCCTACGAGCAGTACTTC. Its translation is CASSLAPGPYEQYF.

This sequence joins TRBV19 and TRBJ2-5, with a tentative D call TRBD2 (5 bases). This CDR3 contains 11 residues. V was clipped by 5 bases and J by 7 bases, with 8 bases between them. From germline, CDR1 is LNHDA and CDR2 SQIVND (reference sequence). CDR3 sequence: CASSREGTQYF. The CDR3 DNA reads TGTGCCAGTAGTCGGGAAGGGACCCAGTACTTC. Supplemented by reference TRBV19 and TRBJ2-5, the full variable domain reads DGGITQSPKYLFRKEGQNVTLSCEQNLNHDAMYWYRQDPGQGLRLIYYSQIVNDFQKGDIAEGYSVSREKKESFPLTVTSAQKNPTAFYLCASSREGTQYFGPGTRLLVL.

The chain employs TRBV4-1 and TRBJ2-2; 7 bases are a match to TRBD2. The germline V gene encodes CDR1 MGHRA and CDR2 YSYEKL. Losses at the gene ends were 7 bases for V and 6 bases for J; bases not matched to a gene: 11. The length of the CDR3 is 15 residues. CDR3 in amino acids: CASKIGRAFAGELFF. The CDR3 region has the DNA TGCGCCAGCAAGATAGGGAGGGCCTTCGCCGGGGAGCTGTTTTTT.

The V gene is TRBV7-8, the J gene TRBJ2-1; 7 nucleotides agree with TRBD2. The V and J ends lost 5 bases and 1 base, in that order; junction bases with no gene match: 8. Germline CDR1 SGHVS, CDR2 FQNEAQ. This CDR3 is 16 amino acids long. The CDR3 spells CASSGRSSGSYNEQFF. In DNA, the CDR3 is TGTGCCAGCAGCGGAAGGTCTAGCGGATCCTACAATGAGCAGTTCTTC.

The chain uses TRBV6-1 and TRBJ2-7, with TRBD1 matching over 9 bases. Trimming cost V 5 bases and J 3 bases; bases outside gene matches: 5. This CDR3 is built from 14 residues. The germline CDR1 and CDR2 sequences are MNHNS and SASEGT. CDR3 in DNA: TGTGCCAGCAGTAATCGACAGGGGGGCTACGAGCAGTACTTC. Translating it yields CASSNRQGGYEQYF.

The chain joins TRBV28 to TRBJ2-3, with 8 positions matching TRBD1. Per germline, CDR1 MDHEN and CDR2 SYDVKM. The J segment lost 0 bases and the V segment lost 11 bases, leaving 4 bases of the junction unmatched. The CDR3 runs to 13 residues. Here the CDR3 DNA reads TGTGCCGCGGACAGGGCGAGCACAGATACGCAGTATTTT. It yields the protein CAADRASTDTQYF. The whole variable domain, filled in from reference TRBV28 and TRBJ2-3, reads DVKVTQSSRYLVKRTGEKVFLECVQDMDHENMFWYRQDPGLGLRLIYFSYDVKMKEKGDIPEGYSVSREKKERFSLILESASTNQTSMYLCAADRASTDTQYFGPGTRLTVL.

The chain uses TRBV11-2 and TRBJ2-7; 12 bases agree with TRBD2. Germline assignment: CDR1 SGHAT and CDR2 FQNNGV. After removal of 1 base from V and 2 bases from J, the junction contained 0 bases not matched to a gene. There are 15 residues in the CDR3. CDR3 sequence (DNA): TGTGCCAGCAGCTTAGCTAGCGGGAGGGCCTACGAGCAGTACTTC. This gives the protein CASSLASGRAYEQYF.

Comment on this clone: The identical CDR3 is also encoded by other nucleotide sequences in the sample. The V call is TRBV9, the J call TRBJ2-7, with D possibly being TRBD1 or TRBD2 (6 bases each). The germline V and J ends were trimmed by 4 bases and 6 bases, with 11 bases remaining between them. The CDR3 is made up of 12 amino acids. Germline V gene data show CDR1 as SGDLS and CDR2 as YYNGEE. The CDR3 loop is CASSLGGGEQYF. CDR3 DNA: TGTGCCAGCAGCCTCGGAGGGGGCGAGCAGTACTTC.

V gene TRBV6-1 combines with J gene TRBJ2-3; D may be TRBD2 (5 bases). V shed 5 bases and J shed 1 base, with 13 bases lying between them. This CDR3 has 15 residues. Germline CDR1 MNHNS, CDR2 SASEGT. In nucleotides, the CDR3 is TGTGCCAGCAGTAGGACTCGGCGGGGCACAGATACGCAGTATTTT. Encoded protein: CASSRTRRGTDTQYF.

CDR3 region: CASSYVEGIRTQYF. CDR3 coding DNA: TGTGCCAGCAGTTACGTCGAGGGAATCCGGACCCAGTACTTC. J is TRBJ2-5 and V is TRBV6-5, with D perhaps TRBD2 (5 bases). Trimming shortened V by 2 bases and J by 7 bases, and 14 bases separated the two germline ends. The CDR3 is made up of 14 amino acids. Germline V gene data show CDR1 as MNHEY and CDR2 as SVGAGI.